The 21 T cell receptor beta chains listed next were all sequenced from one sample in a study of blood T cells in healthy people across ages (dated by TCRdb to 2013 to 2016). Libraries were made using 5' RACE. Reads for this sample came from an Illumina HiSeq 2500. A second roughly 6 to 12 cycle PCR used a sample-barcoded 5' primer and a J-beta primer mix. The public reads were quality trimmed at Q25 with fastp and then assembled into clones with MiXCR by TCRdb, keeping productive beta chains. Identical CDR3 protein sequences are pooled into one entry, listed with their most common genes and DNA. The sample table holds approximately 800,000 distinct CDR3 sequences, of which 20% to 25% were seen once. The ten largest account for around 3.6% of the sample. The same data also contributed to another study, on T cells of mothers and their children.

The source material was blood. The receptors here all came from a boy between 10 and 17 years old in good health.

V usage is TRBV4-1 and J usage is TRBJ2-6, with D perhaps matching TRBD2 (6 bases). V was pared by 1 base and J by 4 bases, with 14 bases between. CDR1 and CDR2 from the germline V gene are MGHRA and YSYEKL. The CDR3 sequence is 17 residues long. This CDR3 reads CASSQVIAGLGANVLTF. Written as DNA, the CDR3 is TGCGCCAGCAGCCAAGTTATCGCGGGGTTGGGGGCCAACGTCCTGACTTTC.

The chain combines TRBV28 with TRBJ2-7; 9 nucleotides align to TRBD2. CDR1 MDHEN and CDR2 SYDVKM come from the germline V gene. V shed 6 bases and J 3 bases; nucleotides not matched to a gene: 12. This CDR3 is 16 amino acids long. The CDR3 DNA is TGTGCCAGCAGGGCGTTAGCGGGAGAGGGCATCTACGAGCAGTACTTC. Its translation: CASRALAGEGIYEQYF.

The V and J genes are TRBV6-2 or TRBV6-3 and TRBJ2-5, with D possibly matching TRBD1 (6 bases). Germline CDR1 MNHEY, CDR2 SVGEGT. Trimming took 6 bases from V and 4 from J, leaving 24 bases between them. This CDR3 contains 17 residues. The CDR3 loop reads CASRRNPTSRGGETQYF. The CDR3 DNA reads as TGTGCCAGCAGGCGCAACCCAACTTCCAGAGGGGGAGAGACCCAGTACTTC.

The V and J genes are TRBV7-9 and TRBJ1-6, with a possible D match to TRBD1 (6 bases). This CDR3 has 15 amino acids. The germline V gene has CDR1 SEHNR and CDR2 FQNEAQ (reference sequence). Between the trimmed V and J ends, which lost 4 bases and 9 bases, there was a span of 16 bases. CDR3 bases: TGTGCCAGCAGCTCAGGGGCTGGTTGGGGTTCACCCCTCCACTTT. Translated: CASSSGAGWGSPLHF.

This clonotype appeared a few times. The V call is TRBV28, the J call TRBJ2-3, with D possibly matching TRBD2 (6 bases). The germline V and J ends were trimmed by 2 bases and 4 bases, with 13 bases remaining between them. This CDR3 has 15 amino acids. Germline V gives CDR1 MDHEN, CDR2 SYDVKM. The CDR3 loop reads CASSLGSSVPDTQYF. Here the CDR3 DNA reads TGTGCCAGCAGTTTAGGGTCTAGCGTGCCAGATACGCAGTATTTT. Full variable domain (remainder filled in from reference TRBV28 and TRBJ2-3): DVKVTQSSRYLVKRTGEKVFLECVQDMDHENMFWYRQDPGLGLRLIYFSYDVKMKEKGDIPEGYSVSREKKERFSLILESASTNQTSMYLCASSLGSSVPDTQYFGPGTRLTVL.

The chain couples TRBV6-2 or TRBV6-3 to TRBJ2-1; 9 bases match TRBD2. Germline-derived CDR1 and CDR2 are MNHEY and SVGEGT. The CDR3 has 15 amino acids. J lost 8 bases, V lost 2 bases, and 7 bases had no gene match. Here the CDR3 reads CASSYISGSDYEQFF. The CDR3 DNA is TGTGCCAGCAGTTACATTAGCGGGAGCGACTATGAGCAGTTCTTC.

The V gene is TRBV4-1, the J gene TRBJ1-5; TRBD1 is a possible D gene (6 bases). The V gene lost 3 bases and the J gene lost 6 bases, with 12 bases spanning the gap. This CDR3 contains 14 residues. Germline CDR1 and CDR2: MGHRA and YSYEKL. CDR3 sequence (DNA): TGCGCCAGCAGCCAGGCGGGGGGCACTCAGCCCCAGCATTTT. It is translated as CASSQAGGTQPQHF.

V is TRBV7-2 and J is TRBJ2-3, with 12 nucleotides matching TRBD1. Unmatched junction bases numbered 10, after V lost 4 bases and J lost 5 bases. The CDR3 consists of 17 residues. Per the germline V gene, CDR1 is SGHTA and CDR2 is FQGNSA. This CDR3 is CASSSYGTGGPIDTQYF. The DNA of the CDR3 is TGTGCCAGCAGCTCATACGGGACAGGGGGCCCAATAGATACGCAGTATTTT.

This clonotype was observed a handful of times. The genes are TRBV6-1 and TRBJ2-3; no definite D call. There are 14 residues in the CDR3. CDR1 is MNHNS, CDR2 SASEGT, per germline. V was shortened by 0 bases and J by 5 bases, with 9 bases between the two germline ends. CDR3 amino acids: CASSEAGSKDTQYF. The CDR3 DNA is TGTGCCAGCAGTGAAGCGGGGTCGAAAGATACGCAGTATTTT.

As to this clonotype: No conserved phenylalanine or tryptophan ends this CDR3, so it is likely a read error. The genes are TRBV7-9 and TRBJ1-5; TRBD1 matches 9 bases. The CDR3 extends over 14 amino acids. Germline V CDR1 and CDR2: SEHNR, FQNEAQ (reference sequence). V was pared by 4 bases and J by 5 bases, with 3 bases of the junction left unmatched. CDR3 nucleotide sequence: TGTGCCAGCAGCTCCGACAGGGGGTATCAGCCCCAGCATCTT. Its protein is CASSSDRGYQPQHL.

The gene calls are TRBV12-3 or TRBV12-4 and TRBJ1-1; D call uncertain. Trimming stripped 3 bases from V and 3 bases from J, with 14 bases between. This CDR3 region has 15 residues. The DNA of the CDR3 is TGTGCCAGCAGTTTGGGTGAAGGTTTGTACACTGAAGCTTTCTTT. It yields the protein CASSLGEGLYTEAFF.

There are a few counts of this clonotype. The rearrangement links TRBV6-6 to TRBJ2-2; unclear D gene. V was clipped by 6 bases and J by 6 bases, with 14 bases between them. CDR1 is MNHNY, CDR2 SVGAGI, per germline (reference sequence). This CDR3 has 14 residues. CDR3 protein: CASSPHEGAGELFF. The CDR3 DNA follows: TGTGCCAGCAGCCCCCACGAAGGCGCCGGGGAGCTGTTTTTT.

The table lists this clonotype with a few counts. The gene calls are TRBV5-1 and TRBJ2-3, with D tentatively TRBD2 (5 bases). There are 13 residues in the CDR3. Trimming cost V 0 bases and J 10 bases, with 12 bases left between them. CDR1 and CDR2 (germline): SGHRS, YFSETQ. CDR3 in DNA: TGCGCCAGCAGCTTGGAGTCCCCGCGGGCGCAGTATTTT. Translated: CASSLESPRAQYF.

V usage is TRBV12-3 or TRBV12-4 and J usage is TRBJ2-5; D unresolved. The V end was cut by 3 bases, the J end by 2 bases, with 16 bases between. This CDR3 has 16 residues. The CDR3 DNA reads as TGTGCCAGCAGTTTTTGGCTGGGTGGAGCTCAAGAGACCCAGTACTTC. Residues: CASSFWLGGAQETQYF.

This clonotype was seen a few times. The DNA of the CDR3 is TGTGCCAGCAGCTTAGCAAGTCCCGGAGGCCAGTACTTC. Translation gives CASSLASPGGQYF. The gene calls are TRBV7-8 and TRBJ2-5; D is perhaps TRBD2 (5 bases). Germline loops: CDR1 SGHVS, CDR2 FQNEAQ. The CDR3 covers 13 residues. V was shortened by 0 bases and J by 10 bases, with 12 bases between the two germline ends.

The CDR3 DNA reads TGTGCCACCAGTGTGCCGGGGGTGGAGACCCAGTACTTC. Protein: CATSVPGVETQYF. This chain joins TRBV24-1 and TRBJ2-5; TRBD2 might be the D (6 bases). Trimming pared 5 bases from V and 5 bases from J, leaving 11 bases between. The CDR3 length is 13 residues. Per the germline V gene, CDR1 is KGHDR and CDR2 is SFDVKD.

This clonotype was found a few times. The chain carries TRBV7-2 and TRBJ2-5; D not certain. The DNA end lines up better with TRBJ2-7; the J call may be wrong. Germline V gene data show CDR1 as SGHTA and CDR2 as FQGNSA. The CDR3 runs to 15 residues. CDR3 nucleotide sequence: TGTGCCAGCAGCTTACTGGGCTCCAACTCCTACGAGCAGTACTTC. Encoded protein: CASSLLGSNSYEQYF.

This clonotype was seen more than once but under ten times. Germline and junction disagree at one end, which may indicate a read error. J is TRBJ2-5 and V is TRBV5-4, with D maybe TRBD2 (6 bases). The CDR3 runs 14 residues. CDR1 and CDR2 from the germline V gene are SGHNT and YYREEE (reference sequence). For the CDR3, the DNA is TGTGCCAGCAGCCCGGGACTCTCCCAAGGGACCCAGTACTTC. Translation gives CASSPGLSQGTQYF. Combining the CDR3 with reference TRBV5-4 and TRBJ2-5 gives the whole variable domain ETGVTQSPTHLIKTRGQQVTLRCSSQSGHNTVSWYQQALGQGPQFIFQYYREEENGRGNFPPRFSGLQFPNYSSELNVNALELDDSALYLCASSPGLSQGTQYFGPGTRLLVL.

The rearrangement joins TRBV28 to TRBJ2-1; 7 positions match TRBD1. Trimming cost V 9 bases and J 5 bases; bases outside gene matches: 7. The CDR3 is made up of 13 amino acids. The germline V gene encodes CDR1 MDHEN and CDR2 SYDVKM. Written as DNA, the CDR3 is TGTGCCAGTACCGGGACAGAGCACAATGAGCAGTTCTTC. Protein: CASTGTEHNEQFF.

This clonotype has a handful of counts. The chain uses TRBV7-2 and TRBJ1-3; possible D gene TRBD1, 5 bases. Germline values: CDR1 SGHTA, CDR2 FQGNSA. V was pared by 2 bases and J by 2 bases, with 7 bases between. The CDR3 extends over 14 amino acids. The CDR3 DNA sequence: TGTGCCAGCAGCTTACAGGGTCCTGGAAACACCATATATTTT. Translated: CASSLQGPGNTIYF. The full variable domain, rest sourced from reference TRBV7-2 and TRBJ1-3, is GAGVSQSPSNKVTEKGKDVELRCDPISGHTALYWYRQSLGQGLEFLIYFQGNSAPDKSGLPSDRFSAERTGGSVSTLTIQRTQQEDSAVYLCASSLQGPGNTIYFGEGSWLTVV.

This clonotype appeared a single time. This sequence joins TRBV7-9 and TRBJ2-1, with 7 nucleotides matching TRBD2. This CDR3 is 16 amino acids long. Per the germline V gene, CDR1 is SEHNR and CDR2 is FQNEAQ (reference sequence). After removal of 1 base from V and 7 bases from J, the junction contained 10 bases not matched to a gene. The CDR3: CASSLGLILAKNEQFF. CDR3 DNA sequence: TGTGCCAGCAGCTTAGGCTTGATACTAGCGAAAAATGAGCAGTTCTTC.